These T cell receptor beta chains were read from a single sample in a study of shared clonotypes between healthy human individuals. Measured with immunoSEQ multiplex PCR; TCRdb has only the in-frame clones, and not every one. This table has 1.5 million to 1.9 million clones, about 98% appearing once. Source material: naive CD4+ T cells sorted from blood. These receptor sequences come from a man aged 25 to 45 in good health. CDR3s include the opening cysteine and the closing phenylalanine or tryptophan. The order of the fields is V gene, clone size, J gene, CDR3 length, D gene, CDR3 DNA, CDR3 protein. The D gene is left open where the match is weak. Not all rows give a size; the values are once, few, many and, for expanded clones, a class.

TRBV15	NA	TRBJ2-3	17	NA	TGTGCCACCAGCAGAGATACGGCAGCATATTCCACAGATACGCAGTATTTT	CATSRDTAAYSTDTQYF
TRBV15	NA	TRBJ2-7	14	TRBD2	TGTGCCACCAGCAGACCGGGACTAGCTGACGAGCAGTACTTC	CATSRPGLADEQYF
TRBV18	NA	TRBJ2-7	14	NA	TGTGCCAGCTCACCTACCTCGGGGCTCAACGAGCAGTACTTC	CASSPTSGLNEQYF
TRBV7-8	NA	TRBJ2-3	14	NA	TGTGCCAGCACCTTTACTTCGCCGGCGGATACGCAGTATTTT	CASTFTSPADTQYF
TRBV28	once	TRBJ1-4	13	NA	TGTGCCAGCAGGTTTCAGGGGAGTGAAAAACTGTTTTTT	CASRFQGSEKLFF
TRBV2	NA	TRBJ2-7	14	TRBD2	TGTGCCAGCAGGAGGACTAGCGGAGCCTACGAGCAGTACTTC	CASRRTSGAYEQYF
TRBV9	NA	TRBJ2-3	14	NA	TGTGCCAGCAGCTTAAGACATGATGCTGATACGCAGTATTTT	CASSLRHDADTQYF
TRBV30	NA	TRBJ2-7	12	NA	TGTGCCTGGAGTGGACTGGTCTACGAGCAGTACTTC	CAWSGLVYEQYF
TRBV6-1	once	TRBJ1-5	14	NA	TGTGCCAGCAGTCTGGACGGGAGCAATCAGCCCCAGCATTTT	CASSLDGSNQPQHF
TRBV28	NA	TRBJ1-1	12	NA	TGTGCCAGCAGTTCAGTGAACACTGAAGCTTTCTTT	CASSSVNTEAFF
TRBV4-3	NA	TRBJ2-7	15	TRBD2	TGCGCCAGCAGCCAGCAAAGCGGGAGGGCCTACGAGCAGTACTTC	CASSQQSGRAYEQYF
TRBV19	NA	TRBJ1-2	17	NA	TGTGCCAGTAGTAGTCTTTCCGACGGGGCCTTCAACTATGGCTACACCTTC	CASSSLSDGAFNYGYTF
TRBV19	NA	TRBJ1-2	13	TRBD1	TGTGCCAGTTCCTCACAGGGGGTTGGTGGCTACACCTTC	CASSSQGVGGYTF
TRBV4-1	NA	TRBJ1-1	15	NA	TGCGCCAGCAGCCAATTGACGGGTTCAGGGGTGTGGGCTTTCTTT	CASSQLTGSGVWAFF
TRBV14	NA	TRBJ1-2	13	NA	TGTGCCAGCAGCCAGGTATCTAACTATGGCTACACCTTC	CASSQVSNYGYTF
TRBV27	NA	TRBJ1-5	17	TRBD1	TGTGCCAGCAGTTTACGGCCGACAGGGATAGGCAATCAGCCCCAGCATTTT	CASSLRPTGIGNQPQHF
TRBV28	NA	TRBJ1-2	13	NA	TGTGCCAGCAGTTGGGACGGCAACTATGGCTACACCTTC	CASSWDGNYGYTF
TRBV11-2	NA	TRBJ2-1	19	TRBD1	TGTGCCAGCAGCTTCATCACAGGGGTAGCAACACAACACGACAATGAGCAGTTCTTC	CASSFITGVATQHDNEQFF
TRBV7-3	NA	TRBJ2-2	16	NA	TGTGCCAGCAGCCCCCGACAAGACCGTGGGACCGGGGAGCTGTTTTTT	CASSPRQDRGTGELFF
TRBV18	NA	TRBJ2-3	16	NA	TGTGCCAGCTCACCAAAAAGGGCAGGGTCAACAGATACGCAGTATTTT	CASSPKRAGSTDTQYF
TRBV28	NA	TRBJ1-3	12	NA	TGTGCCAGCAGTTCCCCGGGAAACACCATATATTTT	CASSSPGNTIYF
TRBV2	NA	TRBJ2-5	14	NA	TGTGCCAGCAGTGATCAATCAGGCGGAGAGACCCAGTACTTC	CASSDQSGGETQYF
TRBV7-3	NA	TRBJ2-1	16	TRBD2	TGTGCCAGCAGCCCCCAGGGCGGGAGGCTCTACAATGAGCAGTTCTTC	CASSPQGGRLYNEQFF
TRBV7-8	NA	TRBJ1-5	15	TRBD1	TGTGCCAGCAGCGCCGGACAGGGAGTAGGACAGCCCCAGCATTTT	CASSAGQGVGQPQHF
TRBV7-9	once	TRBJ1-1	14	TRBD1	TGTGCCAGCAGCAGAATTACAGGGGCCACTGAAGCTTTCTTT	CASSRITGATEAFF
TRBV6-5	NA	TRBJ1-2	14	TRBD1	TGTGCCAGCAGTTCGAGACAGGGTAACTATGGCTACACCTTC	CASSSRQGNYGYTF
TRBV7-2	NA	TRBJ2-7	14	TRBD1	TGTGCCAGCAGCTTAAGGGACAGGACCTACGAGCAGTACTTC	CASSLRDRTYEQYF
TRBV7-9	NA	TRBJ2-4	15	NA	TGTGCCAGCAGCTTATTACGGGAGGCCAAAAACATTCAGTACTTC	CASSLLREAKNIQYF
TRBV7-2	NA	TRBJ1-2	13	NA	TGTGCCAGCAGCCCTGCAGTCAGCTATGGCTACACCTTC	CASSPAVSYGYTF
TRBV7-2	NA	TRBJ1-1	9	NA	TGTGCCGCCGGGTATACAGCTTTCTTT	CAAGYTAFF
TRBV28	NA	TRBJ2-7	16	NA	TGTGCCAGCAGTTTGTCCATTTCAGGGAGAAGGAACGAGCAGTACTTC	CASSLSISGRRNEQYF
TRBV10-1	NA	TRBJ2-7	13	NA	TGCGCCAGCAGTGCAGTACCAACGGGGGAGCAGTACTTC	CASSAVPTGEQYF
TRBV7-3	NA	TRBJ2-7	15	TRBD1	TGTGCCAGCAGCTCAAGTGGACAGGGTCGATACGAGCAGTACTTC	CASSSSGQGRYEQYF
TRBV5-5	NA	TRBJ1-4	17	TRBD1	TGTGCCAGCAGCGTCGGGACAGGGGGCGCCGACGGGGAAAAACTGTTTTTT	CASSVGTGGADGEKLFF
TRBV5-4	NA	TRBJ1-2	13	NA	TGTGCCAGCAGCTCCCCAGGGTTTCTTCGCTACACCTTC	CASSSPGFLRYTF
TRBV11-2	NA	TRBJ1-3	16	TRBD1	TGTGCCAGCAGCCCGACCCGGACAGGGATTGGAAACACCATATATTTT	CASSPTRTGIGNTIYF
TRBV5-1	NA	TRBJ2-6	16	NA	TGCGCCAGCAGCTTGGGGTCAGGCGCTGGGGCCAACGTCCTGACTTTC	CASSLGSGAGANVLTF
TRBV5-1	NA	TRBJ2-3	13	NA	TGCGCCAGCAGCTTGACGTACACAGATACGCAGTATTTT	CASSLTYTDTQYF
TRBV5-1	NA	TRBJ2-7	18	TRBD2	TGCGCCAGCAGCCCTGCCCCGGGACTAGCGGGAGGAACCTACGAGCAGTACTTC	CASSPAPGLAGGTYEQYF
TRBV15	NA	TRBJ2-1	16	TRBD2	TGTGCCACCAGCAGAGCTAGCGGGAGGGGGTTCAATGAGCAGTTCTTC	CATSRASGRGFNEQFF
TRBV6-6	NA	TRBJ2-5	11	NA	TGTGCCAGCAGACGAGTAGAGACCCAGTACTTC	CASRRVETQYF
TRBV9	once	TRBJ2-7	16	TRBD2	TGTGCCAGCAGCGTAGGCCCAGCGGGAGGGCCCTACGAGCAGTACTTC	CASSVGPAGGPYEQYF
TRBV18	NA	TRBJ2-7	17	TRBD2	TGTGCCAGCTCACCAAACTCGGGACTAGCGGGAGGTTACGAGCAGTACTTC	CASSPNSGLAGGYEQYF
TRBV12-5	NA	TRBJ2-1	16	TRBD2	TGTGCTAGTGGTGGGTTAGGACTAGATATCTACAATGAGCAGTTCTTC	CASGGLGLDIYNEQFF